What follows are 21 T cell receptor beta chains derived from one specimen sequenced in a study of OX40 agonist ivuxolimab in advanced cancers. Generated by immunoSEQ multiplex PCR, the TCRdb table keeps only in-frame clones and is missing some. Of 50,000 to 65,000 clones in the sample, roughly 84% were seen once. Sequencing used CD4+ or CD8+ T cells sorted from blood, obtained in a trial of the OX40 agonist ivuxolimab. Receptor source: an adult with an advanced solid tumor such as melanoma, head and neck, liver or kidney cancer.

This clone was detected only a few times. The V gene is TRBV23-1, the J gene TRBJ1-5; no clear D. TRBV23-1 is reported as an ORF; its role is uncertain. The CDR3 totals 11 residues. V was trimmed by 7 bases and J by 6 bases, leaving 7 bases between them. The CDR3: CASIPSQPQHF. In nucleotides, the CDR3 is TGCGCCAGCATCCCTTCTCAGCCCCAGCATTTT.

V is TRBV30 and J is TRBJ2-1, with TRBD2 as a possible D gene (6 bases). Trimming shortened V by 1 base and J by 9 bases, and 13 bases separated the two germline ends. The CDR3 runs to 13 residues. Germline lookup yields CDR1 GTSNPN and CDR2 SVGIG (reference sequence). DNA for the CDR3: TGTGCCTGGAGTGGATCTAGCGTCGGTGAGCAGTTCTTC. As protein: CAWSGSSVGEQFF.

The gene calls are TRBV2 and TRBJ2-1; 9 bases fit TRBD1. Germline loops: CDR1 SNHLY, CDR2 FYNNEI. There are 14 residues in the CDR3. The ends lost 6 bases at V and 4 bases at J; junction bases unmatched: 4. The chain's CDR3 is CASSSGTGYNEQFF. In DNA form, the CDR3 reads TGTGCCAGCAGCTCCGGGACAGGGTACAATGAGCAGTTCTTC.

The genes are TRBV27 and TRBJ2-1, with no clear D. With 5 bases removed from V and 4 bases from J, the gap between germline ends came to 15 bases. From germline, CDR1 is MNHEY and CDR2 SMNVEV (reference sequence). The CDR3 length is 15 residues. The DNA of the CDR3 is TGTGCCAGCAGTACCCCCCCCAGTGGGTACAATGAGCAGTTCTTC. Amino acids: CASSTPPSGYNEQFF.

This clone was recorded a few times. DNA for the CDR3: TGTGCCAGTAGCCCCTTCGGGACGTCACCCCTCCACTTT. Amino acids: CASSPFGTSPLHF. The chain recombines TRBV19 with TRBJ1-6; possible D gene TRBD1, 5 bases. V shed 6 bases and J shed 10 bases, with 13 bases lying between them. The CDR3 loop spans 13 amino acids. CDR1 LNHDA and CDR2 SQIVND come from the germline V gene (reference sequence). The complete variable domain, with remaining parts taken from reference TRBV19 and TRBJ1-6, reads DGGITQSPKYLFRKEGQNVTLSCEQNLNHDAMYWYRQDPGQGLRLIYYSQIVNDFQKGDIAEGYSVSREKKESFPLTVTSAQKNPTAFYLCASSPFGTSPLHFGNGTRLTVT.

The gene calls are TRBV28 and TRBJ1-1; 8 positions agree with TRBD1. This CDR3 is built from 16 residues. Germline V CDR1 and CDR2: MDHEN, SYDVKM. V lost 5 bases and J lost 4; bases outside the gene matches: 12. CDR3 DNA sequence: TGTGCCAGCAGTCCCCAAAGACAGGGGAGGGGCACTGAAGCTTTCTTT. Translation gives CASSPQRQGRGTEAFF.

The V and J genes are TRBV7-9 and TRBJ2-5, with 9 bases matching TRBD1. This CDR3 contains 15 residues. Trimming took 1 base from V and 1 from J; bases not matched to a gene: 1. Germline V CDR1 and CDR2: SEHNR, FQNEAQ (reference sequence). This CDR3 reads CASSLVTGGQETQYF. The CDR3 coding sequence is TGTGCCAGCAGCTTAGTGACAGGGGGCCAAGAGACCCAGTACTTC.

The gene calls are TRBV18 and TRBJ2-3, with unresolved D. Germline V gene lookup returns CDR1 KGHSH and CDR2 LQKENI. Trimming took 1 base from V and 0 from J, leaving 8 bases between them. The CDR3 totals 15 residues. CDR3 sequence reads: CASSPQGLSTDTQYF. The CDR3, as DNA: TGTGCCAGCTCACCACAGGGATTAAGCACAGATACGCAGTATTTT.

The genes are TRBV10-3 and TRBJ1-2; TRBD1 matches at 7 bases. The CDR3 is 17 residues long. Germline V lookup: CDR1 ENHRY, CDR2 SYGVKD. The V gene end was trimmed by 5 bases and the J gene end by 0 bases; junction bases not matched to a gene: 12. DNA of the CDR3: TGTGCCATCAGTCAGAGAGGTGGACAGGCCACTAACTATGGCTACACCTTC. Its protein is CAISQRGGQATNYGYTF.

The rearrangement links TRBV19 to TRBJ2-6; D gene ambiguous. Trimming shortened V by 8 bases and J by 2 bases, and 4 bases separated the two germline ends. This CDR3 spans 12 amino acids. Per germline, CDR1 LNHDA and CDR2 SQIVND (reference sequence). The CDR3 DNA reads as TGTGCCAGTTTTACTGGGGCCAACGTCCTGACTTTC. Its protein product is CASFTGANVLTF. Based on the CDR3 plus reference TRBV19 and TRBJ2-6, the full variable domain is DGGITQSPKYLFRKEGQNVTLSCEQNLNHDAMYWYRQDPGQGLRLIYYSQIVNDFQKGDIAEGYSVSREKKESFPLTVTSAQKNPTAFYLCASFTGANVLTFGAGSRLTVL.

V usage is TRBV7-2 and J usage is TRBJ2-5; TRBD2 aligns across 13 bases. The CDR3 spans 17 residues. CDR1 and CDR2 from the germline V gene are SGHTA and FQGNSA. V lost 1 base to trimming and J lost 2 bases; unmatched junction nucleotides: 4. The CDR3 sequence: CASSLVGTSGIQETQYF. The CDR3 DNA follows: TGTGCCAGCAGCTTAGTAGGGACTAGCGGGATACAAGAGACCCAGTACTTC.

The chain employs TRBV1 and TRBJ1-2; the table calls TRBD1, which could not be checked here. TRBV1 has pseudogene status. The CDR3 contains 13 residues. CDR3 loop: CTSSQYRQGGYTF. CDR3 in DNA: TGCACCAGCAGCCAATACAGGCAGGGCGGCTACACCTTC.

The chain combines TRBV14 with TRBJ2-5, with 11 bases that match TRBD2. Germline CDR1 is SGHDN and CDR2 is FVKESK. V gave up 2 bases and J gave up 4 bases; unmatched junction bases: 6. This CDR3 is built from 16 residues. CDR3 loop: CASSQISGGALETQYF. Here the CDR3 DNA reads TGTGCCAGCAGCCAAATTAGCGGGGGGGCCCTAGAGACCCAGTACTTC. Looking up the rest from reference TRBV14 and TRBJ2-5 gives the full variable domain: EAGVTQFPSHSVIEKGQTVTLRCDPISGHDNLYWYRRVMGKEIKFLLHFVKESKQDESGMPNNRFLAERTGGTYSTLKVQPAELEDSGVYFCASSQISGGALETQYFGPGTRLLVL.

Here the CDR3 DNA reads TGTGCCAGCAGTTTACAGGGGGCTTACGAGCAGTACTTC. Amino acids: CASSLQGAYEQYF. The rearrangement links TRBV6-5 to TRBJ2-7, with TRBD1 identical over 9 bases. The CDR3 consists of 13 residues. CDR1 MNHEY and CDR2 SVGAGI come from the germline V gene. Trimming cost V 4 bases and J 4 bases; bases outside gene matches: 2.

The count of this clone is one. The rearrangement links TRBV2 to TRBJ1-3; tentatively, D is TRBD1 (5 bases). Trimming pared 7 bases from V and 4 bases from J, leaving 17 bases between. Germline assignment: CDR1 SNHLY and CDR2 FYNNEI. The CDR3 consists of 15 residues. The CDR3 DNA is TGTGCCAGCACCCTAGGGGTGGGGCCAGGAAACACCATATATTTT. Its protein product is CASTLGVGPGNTIYF.

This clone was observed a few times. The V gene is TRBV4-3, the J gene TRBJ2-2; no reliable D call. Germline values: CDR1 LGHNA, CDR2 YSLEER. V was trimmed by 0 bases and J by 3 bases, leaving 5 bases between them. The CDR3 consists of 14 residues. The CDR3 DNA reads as TGCGCCAGCAGCCAAGAGGCGGACACCGGGGAGCTGTTTTTT. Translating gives CASSQEADTGELFF.

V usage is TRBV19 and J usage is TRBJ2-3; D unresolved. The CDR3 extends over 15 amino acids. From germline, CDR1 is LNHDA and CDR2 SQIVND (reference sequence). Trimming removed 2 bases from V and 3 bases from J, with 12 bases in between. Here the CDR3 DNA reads TGTGCCAGTAGTATAAGGGTCGAAGCGACAGATACGCAGTATTTT. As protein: CASSIRVEATDTQYF.

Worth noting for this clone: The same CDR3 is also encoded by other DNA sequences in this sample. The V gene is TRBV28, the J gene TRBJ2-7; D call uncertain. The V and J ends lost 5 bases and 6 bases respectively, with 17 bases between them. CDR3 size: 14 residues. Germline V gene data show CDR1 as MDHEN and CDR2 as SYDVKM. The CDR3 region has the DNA TGTGCCAGCAGTCCCCCCGGGTCCCTGGGCGAGCAGTACTTC. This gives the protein CASSPPGSLGEQYF.

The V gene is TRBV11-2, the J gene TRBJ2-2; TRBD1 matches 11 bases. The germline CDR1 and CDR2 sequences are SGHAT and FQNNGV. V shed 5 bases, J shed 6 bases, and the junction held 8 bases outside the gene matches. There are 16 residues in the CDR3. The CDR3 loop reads CASSDGTGGFPGELFF. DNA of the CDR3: TGTGCCAGCAGCGACGGGACAGGGGGTTTCCCCGGGGAGCTGTTTTTT.

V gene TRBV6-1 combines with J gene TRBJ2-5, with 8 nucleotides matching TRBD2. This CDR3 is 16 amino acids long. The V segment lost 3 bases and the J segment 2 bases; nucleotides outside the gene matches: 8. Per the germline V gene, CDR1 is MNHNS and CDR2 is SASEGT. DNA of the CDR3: TGTGCCAGCAGTGAGGGACTAGTGGGGGCGCAAGAGACCCAGTACTTC. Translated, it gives CASSEGLVGAQETQYF.

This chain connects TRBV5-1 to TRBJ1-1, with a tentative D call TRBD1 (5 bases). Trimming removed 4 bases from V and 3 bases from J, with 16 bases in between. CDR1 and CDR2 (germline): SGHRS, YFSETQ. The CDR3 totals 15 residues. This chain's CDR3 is CASSNSGDGDTEAFF. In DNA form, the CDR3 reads TGCGCCAGCAGCAACTCCGGGGACGGAGACACTGAAGCTTTCTTT.